Described below is a single T cell receptor beta chain sequence and its context. This sample was included in a study of shared T cell receptors in the human thymus. Looked up from germline, CDR1 is GTSNPN and CDR2 is SVGIG (reference sequence). With 4 bases clipped from V and 1 base from J, the junction kept 6 bases outside the gene matches. This CDR3 is built from 15 residues. Generated by immunoSEQ multiplex PCR, the TCRdb table keeps only in-frame clones and is missing some. Among approximately 730,000 clones listed, approximately 85% were seen once. Another study also made use of these data, one on human thymus T cells. That study adds: Samples came from healthy Finnish infants during open corrective cardiac surgery. The thymus was resected at corrective cardiac surgery. There appeared to be biased usage of V and J genes in thymic and blood repertoires. Unrelated individuals were reported by related research to share highly overlapping thymic repertoires.

This TCR derives from a girl less than two years old with a congenital heart defect. The rearrangement uses TRBV30 and TRBJ2-3; 9 bases agree with TRBD2. Sequencing was carried out using thymocytes. The CDR3 bases are TGTGCCTGGAAGGCGGGGGGGGTCGGCACAGATACGCAGTATTTT. As protein: CAWKAGGVGTDTQYF.